The clone carrying this T cell receptor beta chain was observed a few times. Its antigen is unknown. These data come from a study of vaccination and CD4 T cells after COVID-19. Study details: The post-vaccine samples came a median around 71 days after dose two (range 14 to 241).

The Oncomine TCR Beta short-read assay was applied to DNA of cultured CD4+ T cells. TCRdb fed the PCR reads into MiXCR, producing one record per CDR3 protein. This sample has roughly 15,000 distinct CDR3 sequences, with approximately 57% found just once. Treatment specified: roughly 10-day PBMC culture with coronavirus spike peptide pools or control peptides (ViraFEST assay). Using peptide pools, antigen-specific T cells were expanded in ViraFEST before TCRs were sequenced. This TCR was sampled from a human donor who had recovered from COVID-19. Sequenced sample: CD4+ T cells from blood, cultured in vitro.

CDR3 nucleotides: TGTGCCAGCAGCTTAGCTGACAGGGGGAACACTGAAGCTTTCTTT. Protein: CASSLADRGNTEAFF. The genes are TRBV7-8 and TRBJ1-1; 8 bases fit TRBD1. In germline, CDR1 is SGHVS, CDR2 FQNEAQ. The CDR3 contains 15 residues. V shed 0 bases, J shed 1 base, and the junction held 1 base outside the gene matches. Filled out from reference TRBV7-8 and TRBJ1-1, the complete variable domain reads GAGVSQSPRYKVAKRGQDVALRCDPISGHVSLFWYQQALGQGPEFLTYFQNEAQLDKSGLPSDRFFAERPEGSVSTLKIQRTQQEDSAVYLCASSLADRGNTEAFFGQGTRLTVV.